The present TCR beta chain was sequenced within a study of cytomegalovirus exposure and HLA in healthy donors. Germline lookup yields CDR1 LNHNV and CDR2 YYDKDF (reference sequence). The CDR3 extends over 14 amino acids. The V end lost 0 bases, the J end lost 0 bases, and 5 bases lay between the germline ends. Regarding this clone: The sample holds other DNA sequences that translate to the same CDR3.

Researchers ran the PCR with 60 Vbeta and 13 Jbeta primers. Profiled with immunoSEQ multiplex PCR; TCRdb holds only in-frame clones, not every one. The sample lists 150,000 or so clones; around 80% were seen once. Specimen: PBMCs. V gene TRBV15 combines with J gene TRBJ2-5, with unresolved D. This receptor was obtained from a man aged 50-60 years in good health and CMV-seronegative. The CDR3 coding sequence is TGTGCCACCAGCAGAGATCGGTACCAAGAGACCCAGTACTTC. Protein product: CATSRDRYQETQYF.